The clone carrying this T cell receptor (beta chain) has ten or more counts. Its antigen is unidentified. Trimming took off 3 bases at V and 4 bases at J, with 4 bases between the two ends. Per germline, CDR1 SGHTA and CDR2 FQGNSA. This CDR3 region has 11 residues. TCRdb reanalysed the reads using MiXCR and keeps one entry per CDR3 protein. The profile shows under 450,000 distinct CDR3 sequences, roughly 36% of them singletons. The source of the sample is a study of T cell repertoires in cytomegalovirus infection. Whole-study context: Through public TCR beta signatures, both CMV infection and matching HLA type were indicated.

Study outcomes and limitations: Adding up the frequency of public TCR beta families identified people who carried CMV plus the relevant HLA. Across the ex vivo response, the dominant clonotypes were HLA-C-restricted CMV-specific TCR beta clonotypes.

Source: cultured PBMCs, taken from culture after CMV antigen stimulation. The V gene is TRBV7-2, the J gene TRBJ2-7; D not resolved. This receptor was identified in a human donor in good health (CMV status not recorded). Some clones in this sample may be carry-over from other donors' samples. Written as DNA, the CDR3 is TGTGCCAGCAGCTTGATATACGAGCAGTACTTC. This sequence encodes CASSLIYEQYF.